The source of this T cell receptor beta chain is a study of early T cells in non-severe SARS-CoV-2 infection. In this sample, this clonotype is medium-sized. Unique molecular identifiers were affixed to single, distinct cDNA molecules. TCRdb redid the calling of the 5' RACE reads with MiXCR, one entry per CDR3 protein. The profile shows thousands of distinct CDR3 sequences, 4% to 6% of them singletons. The V end lost 2 bases, the J end lost 4 bases, and 9 bases lay between the germline ends. Germline loops: CDR1 MNHEY, CDR2 SVGEGT. This CDR3 contains 14 residues. The V gene is TRBV6-2 or TRBV6-3, the J gene TRBJ1-5, with D uncertain. The sequencing input was whole blood. This clonotype was obtained from an adult who was a healthcare worker with PCR-confirmed SARS-CoV-2 infection or an uninfected control (not recorded which). DNA for the CDR3: TGTGCCAGCAGTTACCTGGGGTTGAATCAGCCCCAGCATTTT. Its translation: CASSYLGLNQPQHF.